This T cell receptor (beta chain) was sequenced for a study of beta chain features in type 1 diabetes. Findings and limits, study-wide: Among patients, naive, central memory and Treg TCRB repertoires appeared more similar than among healthy donors. Equally in patients and controls, PCR might preferentially amplify shorter templates. Insertion counts at VDJ junctions were lower in type 1 diabetes patients, who also showed more deletions there. All four CD4+ subsets from Type 1 diabetes patients carried moderately but significantly shorter TCRB CDR3s.

Via the markers CD45RO/CCR7/CD25/CD127/CD95/CD27, stem cell-like memory, regulatory, central memory and naive CD4+ cells were sorted. CDR3 length equals 14 residues. Germline V gives CDR1 MGHDK, CDR2 SYGVNS. Trimming took 4 bases from V and 5 from J; bases not matched to a gene: 8. Expressed TCRB transcripts were sequenced after all isolated RNA was converted to cDNA. TCRdb's table, derived via immunoSEQ multiplex PCR, lists solely in-frame clones and lacks some. The data contain 350,000 to 400,000 clones, over 9.5% of them singletons. Regarding this clone: The antigen is not known.

This chain connects TRBV25-1 to TRBJ2-7, with 7 nucleotides matching TRBD2. Source material: naive CD4+ T cells from blood. The clonotype originates from a woman younger than 30 with type 1 diabetes. The CDR3 coding sequence is TGTGCCAGCAGTGCCTCCTGGGCGGGGGACGAGCAGTACTTC. Translating gives CASSASWAGDEQYF.